What follows are 5 T cell receptor beta chains derived from one specimen sequenced in a study of blood T cell repertoires in COVID-19. Libraries were prepared by immunoSEQ multiplex PCR; TCRdb keeps only in-frame clonotypes and omits some of them. The table includes around 700,000 clones, 70% to 90% detected once. Sample: peripheral blood. These receptors originate from a woman aged 18-29 years with acute or convalescent COVID-19.

The chain is built from TRBV15 and TRBJ1-1, with D unclear. Germline CDR1 is LNHNV and CDR2 is YYDKDF (reference sequence). The CDR3 runs to 15 residues. Deletions cut 0 bases from V and 4 bases from J, with 12 bases between. The CDR3: CATSRDWGAVTEAFF. The DNA of the CDR3 is TGTGCCACCAGCAGAGATTGGGGAGCGGTCACTGAAGCTTTCTTT. Combining the CDR3 with reference TRBV15 and TRBJ1-1 gives the whole variable domain DAMVIQNPRYQVTQFGKPVTLSCSQTLNHNVMYWYQQKSSQAPKLLFHYYDKDFNNEADTPDNFQSRRPNTSFCFLDIRSPGLGDTAMYLCATSRDWGAVTEAFFGQGTRLTVV.

V gene TRBV28 combines with J gene TRBJ1-2; no clear D gene. V was cut by 2 bases and J by 0 bases, with 22 bases left in between. CDR1 and CDR2 from the germline V gene are MDHEN and SYDVKM. This CDR3 region has 19 residues. CDR3 sequence (DNA): TGTGCCAGCAGTTTAGTCATAACCGAGGATCGTCGTTCTAACTATGGCTACACCTTC. This codes for CASSLVITEDRRSNYGYTF.

V usage is TRBV2 and J usage is TRBJ2-3, with TRBD2 matching over 9 bases. V gave up 0 bases and J gave up 6 bases; unmatched junction bases: 4. Germline V gives CDR1 SNHLY, CDR2 FYNNEI. This CDR3 is built from 15 residues. CDR3 DNA sequence: TGTGCCAGCAGTGAAGCGCGGGGGGGCCCCGATACGCAGTATTTT. This encodes CASSEARGGPDTQYF.

The chain joins TRBV10-3 to TRBJ1-2; 10 bases fit TRBD1. The CDR3 has 17 residues. The junction had 18 bases not matched to a gene; V was cut back by 8 bases and J by 6 bases. Per the germline V gene, CDR1 is ENHRY and CDR2 is SYGVKD. The CDR3, as DNA: TGTGCCATCGGGGCGGGGACAGGGGAAAGTCTAAGCCATGGCTACACCTTC. Amino acids: CAIGAGTGESLSHGYTF.

As concerns this clone: Other DNA sequences in this sample translate to the same CDR3. The chain links TRBV5-1 to TRBJ2-7, with 9 bases lining up with TRBD1. This CDR3 contains 14 residues. J gave up 4 bases and V 0 bases, and 2 bases lay outside the gene matches. The germline CDR1 and CDR2 sequences are SGHRS and YFSETQ. CDR3 protein: CASSLAGTGYEQYF. The CDR3 DNA reads TGCGCCAGCAGCTTGGCCGGGACAGGGTACGAGCAGTACTTC.